This paragraph reports one T cell receptor beta chain. The data are from a study of blood T cell repertoires in COVID-19. Study at large: Whether acute or convalescent, the COVID-19 samples came from the United States, Italy and Spain. Sample material is recorded as cDNA or gDNA derived from T cells, B-cell-depleted T cells, or PBMCs.

Source study methods: For nucleated cells, counts were estimated from reference gene primer amplification. The method was immunoSEQ multiplex PCR; TCRdb's version includes in-frame clones alone and lacks a portion of them. From that table come the V and J calls and clone size; the DNA was used to work out D and trimming. This sample yields some 200,000 clones, of which around four fifths are seen a single time; about 0.91% belongs to the top ten. The origin of this receptor is a man in his 60s with COVID-19, enrolled during active disease. Sequenced sample: peripheral blood.

The CDR3 DNA follows: TGCGCCAGCAGCTTGGATGGACACTATAATTCACCCCTCCACTTT. Protein sequence: CASSLDGHYNSPLHF. The rearrangement joins TRBV5-1 to TRBJ1-6; the D gene is possibly TRBD1 (5 bases). Germline CDR1 SGHRS, CDR2 YFSETQ. The V end lost 0 bases, the J end lost 3 bases, and 7 bases lay between the germline ends. The CDR3 has 15 amino acids.